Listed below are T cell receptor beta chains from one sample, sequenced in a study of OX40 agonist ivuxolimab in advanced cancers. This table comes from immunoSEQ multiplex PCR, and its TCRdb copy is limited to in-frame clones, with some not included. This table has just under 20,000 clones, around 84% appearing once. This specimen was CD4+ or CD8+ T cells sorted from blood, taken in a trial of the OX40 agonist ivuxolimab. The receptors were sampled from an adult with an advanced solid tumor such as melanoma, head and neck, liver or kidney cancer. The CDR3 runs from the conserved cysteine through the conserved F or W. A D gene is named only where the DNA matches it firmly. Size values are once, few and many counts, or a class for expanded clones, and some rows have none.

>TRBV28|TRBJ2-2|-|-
CASSLRDVAFHTGELFF
TGTGCCAGCAGTTTACGGGACGTCGCTTTCCACACCGGGGAGCTGTTTTTT
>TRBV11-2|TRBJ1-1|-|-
CASSFAGINEAFF
TGTGCCAGCAGCTTCGCCGGGATCAATGAAGCTTTCTTT
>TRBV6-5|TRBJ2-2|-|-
CASSYSGRTNEELFF
TGTGCCAGCAGTTACTCTGGCAGGACAAACGAGGAGCTGTTTTTT
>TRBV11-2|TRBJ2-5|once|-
CASSLGRAETQYF
TGTGCCAGCAGCTTAGGCAGAGCAGAGACCCAGTACTTC
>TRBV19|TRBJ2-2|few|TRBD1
CARGQVNTGELFF
TGTGCCAGGGGACAGGTGAACACCGGGGAGCTGTTTTTT
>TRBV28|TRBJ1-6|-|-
CASSLHGAGYNSPLHF
TGTGCCAGCAGTTTACACGGGGCTGGTTATAATTCACCCCTCCACTTT
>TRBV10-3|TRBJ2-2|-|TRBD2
CATAPASGGELFF
TGTGCCACCGCCCCTGCTAGCGGCGGGGAGCTGTTTTTT
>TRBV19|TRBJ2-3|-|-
CASSPGPNPDTQYF
TGTGCCAGTAGTCCCGGCCCCAATCCAGATACGCAGTATTTT
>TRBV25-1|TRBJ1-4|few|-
CASSGGASEKLFF
TGTGCCAGCAGCGGGGGGGCAAGTGAAAAACTGTTTTTT
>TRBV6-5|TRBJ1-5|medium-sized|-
CASSYSPWQPQHF
TGTGCCAGCAGTTACTCGCCATGGCAGCCCCAGCATTTT
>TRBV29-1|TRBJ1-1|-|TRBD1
CSVQGRGLDTEAFF
TGCAGCGTCCAAGGCAGGGGGCTGGACACTGAAGCTTTCTTT
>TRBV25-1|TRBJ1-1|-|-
CASSELARTSEAFF
TGTGCCAGCAGTGAATTAGCGAGGACATCGGAAGCTTTCTTT
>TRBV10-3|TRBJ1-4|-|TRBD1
CAISARQGRDEKLFF
TGTGCCATCAGTGCCCGACAGGGGAGGGACGAAAAACTGTTTTTT
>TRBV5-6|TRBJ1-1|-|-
CASSLPQGHTEAFF
TGTGCCAGCAGCTTACCCCAGGGACACACTGAAGCTTTCTTT
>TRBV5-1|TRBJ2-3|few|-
CASSPNARTDTQYF
TGCGCCAGCAGCCCGAACGCGCGCACAGATACGCAGTATTTT
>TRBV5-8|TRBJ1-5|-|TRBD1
CASSKGTGENQPQHF
TGTGCCAGCAGCAAAGGGACAGGGGAGAATCAGCCCCAGCATTTT
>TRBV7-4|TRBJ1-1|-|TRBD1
CASSFLDRGTEAFF
TGTGCCAGCAGCTTCCTGGACAGGGGCACTGAAGCTTTCTTT
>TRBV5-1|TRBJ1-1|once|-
CASSFTTGNTEAFF
TGCGCCAGCAGCTTTACCACAGGGAACACTGAAGCTTTCTTT
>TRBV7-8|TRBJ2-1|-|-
CASSPQGRQSLAAPYNEQFF
TGTGCCAGCAGCCCACAGGGGCGCCAGTCCTTAGCGGCTCCTTACAATGAGCAGTTCTTC
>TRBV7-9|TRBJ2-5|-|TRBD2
CASSLGAAGGQETQYF
TGTGCCAGCAGCTTAGGGGCTGCGGGGGGCCAAGAGACCCAGTACTTC
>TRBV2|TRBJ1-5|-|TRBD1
CASSDGQAINQPQHF
TGTGCCAGCAGTGATGGACAGGCGATAAATCAGCCCCAGCATTTT
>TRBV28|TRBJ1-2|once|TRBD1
CASSPLGTGGFRGYTF
TGTGCCAGCAGCCCACTCGGGACAGGGGGTTTTAGAGGCTACACCTTC
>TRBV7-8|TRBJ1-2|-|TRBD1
CASSRRGDRDNYGYTF
TGTGCCAGCAGCCGACGGGGCGACAGGGACAACTATGGCTACACCTTC
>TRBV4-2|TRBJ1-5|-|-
CASSPRGQNQPQHF
TGTGCCAGCAGCCCTCGAGGACAGAATCAGCCCCAGCATTTT
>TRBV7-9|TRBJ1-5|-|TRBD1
CASSQGDRGVNQPQHF
TGTGCCAGCAGCCAGGGGGACAGGGGTGTAAATCAGCCCCAGCATTTT
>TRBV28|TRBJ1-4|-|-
CASSPPGTDEKLFF
TGTGCCAGCAGCCCACCTGGGACGGACGAAAAACTGTTTTTT
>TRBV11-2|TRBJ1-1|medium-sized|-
CASSLETSEAFF
TGTGCCAGCAGCTTAGAGACTTCTGAAGCTTTCTTT
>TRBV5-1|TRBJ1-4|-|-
CASSLSGSPLATNEKLFF
TGCGCCAGCAGCTTGAGCGGCAGCCCGCTTGCGACTAATGAAAAACTGTTTTTT
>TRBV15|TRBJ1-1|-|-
CATSRVEHNTEAFF
TGTGCCACCAGCAGAGTAGAACACAACACTGAAGCTTTCTTT
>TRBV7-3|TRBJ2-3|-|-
CASSLTPPRVLAKNTDTQYF
TGTGCCAGCAGCTTAACGCCTCCTCGGGTGCTAGCGAAAAACACAGATACGCAGTATTTT
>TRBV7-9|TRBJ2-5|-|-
CASSFRWSQETQYF
TGTGCCAGCAGCTTCAGGTGGTCACAAGAGACCCAGTACTTC
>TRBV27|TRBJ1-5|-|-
CASSSTATGSNQPQHF
TGTGCCAGCAGTTCGACGGCCACAGGGAGCAATCAGCCCCAGCATTTT
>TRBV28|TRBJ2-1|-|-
CASSPRLNSYNEQFF
TGTGCCAGCAGCCCTAGACTTAACTCCTACAATGAGCAGTTCTTC
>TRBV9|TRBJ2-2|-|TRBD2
CASSSAGGYTGELFF
TGTGCCAGCAGTAGTGCGGGAGGGTACACCGGGGAGCTGTTTTTT
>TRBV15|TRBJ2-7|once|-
CATSRDLRGSYEQCF
TGTGCCACCAGCAGAGATTTGAGGGGGTCCTACGAGCAGTGCTTC
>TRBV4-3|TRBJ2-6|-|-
CASSPLKGVANVLTF
TGCGCCAGCAGCCCTTTGAAGGGCGTAGCCAACGTCCTGACTTTC
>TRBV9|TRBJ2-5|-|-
CASSVDQTSYSQYF
TGTGCCAGCAGCGTAGATCAGACATCTTATTCCCAGTACTTC
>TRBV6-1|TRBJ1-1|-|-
CASTLHNTEAFF
TGTGCCAGCACCTTACATAACACTGAAGCTTTCTTT
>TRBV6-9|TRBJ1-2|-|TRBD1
CASSPDREGGYTF
TGTGCCAGCAGCCCCGACAGGGAGGGCGGCTACACCTTC
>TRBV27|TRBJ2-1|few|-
CASSFRDTSNEQFF
TGTGCCAGCAGTTTTCGAGACACCTCCAATGAGCAGTTCTTC
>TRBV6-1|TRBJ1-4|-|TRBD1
CASSEERGRKLFF
TGTGCCAGCAGTGAGGAAAGGGGGCGGAAACTGTTTTTT
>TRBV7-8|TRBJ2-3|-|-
CASSFKRGTDTQYF
TGTGCCAGCAGCTTCAAGAGGGGAACAGATACGCAGTATTTT
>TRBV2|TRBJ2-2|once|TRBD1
CASSRTGSGELFF
TGTGCCAGCAGTCGGACAGGGTCCGGGGAGCTGTTTTTT
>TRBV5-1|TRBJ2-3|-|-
CASSLGIEGPGDTQYF
TGCGCCAGCAGCTTGGGGATAGAAGGCCCCGGGGATACGCAGTATTTT
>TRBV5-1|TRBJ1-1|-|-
CASSLGGGASTEAFF
TGCGCCAGCAGCTTGGGTGGGGGCGCAAGCACTGAAGCTTTCTTT
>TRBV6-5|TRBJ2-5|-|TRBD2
CASSLSGSRQETQYF
TGTGCCAGCAGTTTAAGCGGGAGCCGACAAGAGACCCAGTACTTC
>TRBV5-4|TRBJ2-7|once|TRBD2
CASSSPTSGINEQYF
TGTGCCAGCAGCTCCCCGACTAGCGGGATTAACGAGCAGTACTTC
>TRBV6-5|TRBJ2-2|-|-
CASSYSGEGAGELFF
TGTGCCAGCAGTTACTCAGGCGAGGGGGCCGGGGAGCTGTTTTTT
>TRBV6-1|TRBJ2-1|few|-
CASGGENSYNEQFF
TGTGCCAGCGGCGGGGAAAACTCCTACAATGAGCAGTTCTTC